This entry lists 16 T cell receptor beta chains sequenced from one sample in a study of T-cell reconstitution after alpha-beta-depleted transplantation in children (dated by TCRdb to the mid-2010s). The paper's findings and limits, for the study overall: Hyperexpanded clone frequencies declined over subsequent months; after one year, T-cell counts and TCRbeta diversity were mostly attributed to newly produced T cells.

The treatment or condition label corresponds to: allogeneic hematopoietic cell transplantation with graft depleted of TCRalphabeta T cells and CD19 B cells. To prepare the library, PCR was applied. Sequencing was carried out with an Illumina HiSeq 2500. TCR libraries were prepared with molecular barcoding, using unique molecular identifiers to normalize TCRbeta repertoire quantification. TCRdb ran its own pipeline on the public reads, namely fastp trimming at Q25 and MiXCR clone calling, and kept in-frame beta chains. Rows matching on CDR3 protein sequence are summarized as one entry with the most common DNA and genes. Present in this sample are about 300,000 distinct CDR3 sequences, 6% to 10% of which were seen just once. In total, the top ten clones hold 9.1% of the sample. No antigen has been identified for these receptors. The material sequenced was peripheral blood, taken 360 days after TCRalphabeta/CD19-depleted stem cell transplant. The receptor source for this set is a female patient aged 2-15 years who had a stem cell transplant for Fanconi anemia, so the T cells may come from the graft donor.

Ten or more counts support this clonotype. The CDR3 loop reads CASSLEGYNQPQHF. The CDR3 DNA reads as TGTGCCAGCAGCTTAGAGGGGTACAATCAGCCCCAGCATTTT. This rearrangement joins TRBV5-5 to TRBJ1-5; the D gene is possibly TRBD1 (5 bases). CDR3 length: 14 residues. The V end was cut by 2 bases, the J end by 3 bases, with 9 bases between. Germline CDR1 SGHKS, CDR2 YYEKEE (reference sequence). Using reference TRBV5-5 and TRBJ1-5 for the parts outside the CDR3, the full variable domain is DAGVTQSPTHLIKTRGQQVTLRCSPISGHKSVSWYQQVLGQGPQFIFQYYEKEERGRGNFPDRFSARQFPNYSSELNVNALLLGDSALYLCASSLEGYNQPQHFGDGTRLSIL.

The chain's CDR3 is CSARDYSAQETQYF. The CDR3 region has the DNA TGCAGTGCCCGGGACTATTCGGCCCAAGAGACCCAGTACTTC. The genes are TRBV20-1 and TRBJ2-5; 7 nucleotides match TRBD2. Germline V lookup: CDR1 DFQATT, CDR2 SNEGSKA (reference sequence). V shed 6 bases and J 1 base; nucleotides not matched to a gene: 8. The CDR3 totals 14 residues.

This rearrangement joins TRBV6-6 to TRBJ1-1; D is possibly TRBD1 (5 bases). In germline, CDR1 is MNHNY, CDR2 SVGAGI (reference sequence). This CDR3 has 12 residues. The V gene lost 6 bases and the J gene lost 7 bases, with 12 bases spanning the gap. The CDR3 DNA reads TGTGCCAGCAGCCCCAGGGTTATTGAAGCTTTCTTT. Amino acids: CASSPRVIEAFF.

The CDR3 region has the DNA TGTGCCAGCAGCGCCCGAGGGGGGGGAAGGCTGGGCGAGCAGTACTTC. This codes for CASSARGGGRLGEQYF. The J gene is TRBJ2-7, the V gene TRBV7-8; tentative D call: TRBD2 (7 bases). Germline CDR1 SGHVS, CDR2 FQNEAQ. The ends were cut back, 5 bases at V and 6 bases at J, with 23 bases in the middle. The CDR3 length is 16 residues. Complete variable domain (other parts from reference TRBV7-8 and TRBJ2-7): GAGVSQSPRYKVAKRGQDVALRCDPISGHVSLFWYQQALGQGPEFLTYFQNEAQLDKSGLPSDRFFAERPEGSVSTLKIQRTQQEDSAVYLCASSARGGGRLGEQYFGPGTRLTVT.

The chain combines TRBV28 with TRBJ1-1, with D tentatively TRBD1 (6 bases). V lost 3 bases to trimming and J lost 4 bases, with 15 bases between them. The CDR3 contains 15 residues. Per the germline V gene, CDR1 is MDHEN and CDR2 is SYDVKM. The CDR3 coding sequence is TGTGCCAGCAGTTTGCTACGACAGGTTGTCACTGAAGCTTTCTTT. Amino acid sequence: CASSLLRQVVTEAFF.

The sample holds many counts of this clonotype. The chain is built from TRBV5-1 and TRBJ1-1; D unresolved. The CDR3 is made up of 14 amino acids. Germline V gene lookup returns CDR1 SGHRS and CDR2 YFSETQ. Between the trimmed V and J ends, which lost 0 bases and 6 bases, there was a span of 12 bases. CDR3 in amino acids: CASSLAEGGAEAFF. The CDR3 bases are TGCGCCAGCAGCTTGGCCGAGGGTGGGGCTGAAGCTTTCTTT.

This clonotype was detected a few times. The chain carries TRBV5-5 and TRBJ2-1; tentative D call: TRBD2 (6 bases). The CDR3 totals 17 residues. Between the trimmed V and J ends, which lost 0 bases and 2 bases, there was a span of 15 bases. CDR1 and CDR2 (germline): SGHKS, YYEKEE (reference sequence). CDR3 sequence (DNA): TGTGCCAGCAGCTTGGGCCCCGGGACTCATCCCTACAATGAGCAGTTCTTC. It encodes CASSLGPGTHPYNEQFF. Full variable domain (remainder filled in from reference TRBV5-5 and TRBJ2-1): DAGVTQSPTHLIKTRGQQVTLRCSPISGHKSVSWYQQVLGQGPQFIFQYYEKEERGRGNFPDRFSARQFPNYSSELNVNALLLGDSALYLCASSLGPGTHPYNEQFFGPGTRLTVL.

This clonotype came up many times. This chain uses TRBV6-5 with TRBJ2-3; 8 bases map to TRBD2. V was pared by 6 bases and J by 1 base, with 9 bases of the junction left unmatched. Germline CDR1 is MNHEY and CDR2 is SVGAGI. The CDR3 runs 16 residues. CDR3 region: CASSKGSGAGTDTQYF. The CDR3 DNA reads as TGTGCCAGCAGCAAAGGTAGCGGGGCCGGCACAGATACGCAGTATTTT.

The rearrangement joins TRBV6-2 or TRBV6-3 to TRBJ2-3; D remains unclear. The germline V gene has CDR1 MNHEY and CDR2 SVGEGT. This CDR3 spans 16 amino acids. Trimming stripped 1 base from V and 0 bases from J, with 11 bases between. The CDR3 here is CASSYLTYPSTDTQYF. The CDR3 nucleotides are TGTGCCAGCAGTTACTTGACCTACCCTAGCACAGATACGCAGTATTTT.

This clonotype was counted ten times or more. The rearrangement uses TRBV20-1 and TRBJ1-4; a weak D match, TRBD1 (5 bases). V was shortened by 2 bases and J by 5 bases, with 12 bases between the two germline ends. The CDR3 has 14 amino acids. Germline CDR1 DFQATT, CDR2 SNEGSKA (reference sequence). The CDR3 sequence is CSARIRDPNEKLFF. CDR3 nucleotides: TGCAGTGCTAGAATCCGGGACCCCAATGAAAAACTGTTTTTT.

The V call is TRBV18, the J call TRBJ1-1; 7 bases line up with TRBD1. This CDR3 is 15 amino acids long. V lost 6 bases to trimming and J lost 6 bases; unmatched junction nucleotides: 13. Germline V gene sequence: CDR1 KGHSH, CDR2 LQKENI. CDR3 bases: TGTGCCAGCTCCCCCATTAAGGGGGCGAGCGCTGAAGCTTTCTTT. Its translation: CASSPIKGASAEAFF.

This clonotype has ten or more counts. The chain recombines TRBV12-3 or TRBV12-4 with TRBJ2-3; 16 nucleotides align to TRBD2. The V and J ends lost 5 bases and 8 bases, in that order; junction bases with no gene match: 13. The CDR3 has 18 residues. CDR3 coding DNA: TGTGCCAGCAGTACCGGGACTAGCGGGGGGGTTCTCCCTGGTACGCAGTATTTT. This encodes CASSTGTSGGVLPGTQYF.

The chain is built from TRBV7-2 and TRBJ2-6; the D gene is possibly TRBD1 (6 bases). With 3 bases removed from V and 1 base from J, the gap between germline ends came to 13 bases. Germline values: CDR1 SGHTA, CDR2 FQGNSA. This CDR3 is 17 amino acids long. Here the CDR3 reads CASSFSGTTSGANVLTF. CDR3 in DNA: TGTGCCAGCAGCTTCTCCGGGACAACATCTGGGGCCAACGTCCTGACTTTC.

Only a few counts were recorded for this clonotype. V usage is TRBV28 and J usage is TRBJ2-1, with no clear D. This CDR3 region has 12 residues. Looked up from germline, CDR1 is MDHEN and CDR2 is SYDVKM. The V and J ends lost 3 bases and 5 bases respectively, with 5 bases between them. The CDR3 DNA reads as TGTGCCAGCAGTTTCCCGGACAATGAGCAGTTCTTC. It translates to CASSFPDNEQFF.

This clonotype was counted ten times or more. CDR3 residues: CASSESTSGDMETQYF. DNA of the CDR3: TGCGCCAGCAGTGAGTCGACTAGCGGGGATATGGAGACCCAGTACTTC. The gene calls are TRBV10-2 and TRBJ2-5; 11 bases match TRBD2. V lost 0 bases to trimming and J lost 5 bases; unmatched junction nucleotides: 5. The germline V gene encodes CDR1 WSHSY and CDR2 SAAADI. The CDR3 totals 16 residues.

This clonotype was observed many times. The CDR3 DNA sequence: TGTGCCAGCAGTTCTACCGACAGTCGTGTAGGGATCGAGCAGTACTTC. It translates to CASSSTDSRVGIEQYF. V is TRBV6-5 and J is TRBJ2-7; D might be TRBD1 (5 bases). Trimming took 4 bases from V and 6 from J, leaving 22 bases between them. This CDR3 region has 16 residues. Looked up from germline, CDR1 is MNHEY and CDR2 is SVGAGI.